The 18 T cell receptor beta chains listed next were all sequenced from one sample in a study of T cells in narcolepsy. TCRdb's copy holds only in-frame clones and misses some; the assay was immunoSEQ multiplex PCR. The repertoire consists of 27,000 or so clones, with around 86% occurring once and the leading ten covering 0.9% to 1.2%. The sample was CD45RA- memory CD4+ T cells from PBMCs. The receptors derive from a human donor with narcolepsy.

This chain uses TRBV14 with TRBJ2-7, with TRBD2 matching 14 bases. The CDR3 is 16 amino acids. Germline V gene sequence: CDR1 SGHDN, CDR2 FVKESK. V shed 4 bases, J shed 2 bases, and the junction held 4 bases outside the gene matches. CDR3 DNA sequence: TGTGCCAGCAGCCTCTTGACTAGCGGGGGGGCCTACGAGCAGTACTTC. Residues: CASSLLTSGGAYEQYF. The variable domain in full, with the rest retrieved from reference TRBV14 and TRBJ2-7, is EAGVTQFPSHSVIEKGQTVTLRCDPISGHDNLYWYRRVMGKEIKFLLHFVKESKQDESGMPNNRFLAERTGGTYSTLKVQPAELEDSGVYFCASSLLTSGGAYEQYFGPGTRLTVT.

The V and J genes are TRBV2 and TRBJ2-3; D is perhaps TRBD2 (5 bases). CDR1 is SNHLY, CDR2 FYNNEI, per germline. CDR3 length: 14 amino acids. V dropped 10 bases and J dropped 6 bases, with 20 bases sitting between them. CDR3 in DNA: TGTGCCACCCGACGGGATTTGGATGTGGATACGCAGTATTTT. Its translation is CATRRDLDVDTQYF. Using reference TRBV2 and TRBJ2-3 for the parts outside the CDR3, the full variable domain is EPEVTQTPSHQVTQMGQEVILRCVPISNHLYFYWYRQILGQKVEFLVSFYNNEISEKSEIFDDQFSVERPDGSNFTLKIRSTKLEDSAMYFCATRRDLDVDTQYFGPGTRLTVL.

This clone was counted only a few times. The genes are TRBV2 and TRBJ2-7, with D possibly being TRBD2 (5 bases). V lost 7 bases, J lost 0 bases, and 10 bases lay in between. There are 13 residues in the CDR3. CDR1 is SNHLY, CDR2 FYNNEI, per germline. CDR3 amino acids: CASMTDSSYEQYF. In DNA form, the CDR3 reads TGTGCCAGCATGACGGACTCCTCCTACGAGCAGTACTTC.

The V and J genes are TRBV19 and TRBJ1-1, with 7 bases aligning to TRBD1. Germline CDR1 LNHDA, CDR2 SQIVND (reference sequence). V trimming: 6 bases; J trimming: 3 bases; junction bases outside the gene matches: 7. The CDR3 covers 14 residues. CDR3 loop: CASRTGTEDTEAFF. CDR3 coding DNA: TGTGCCAGTAGGACCGGGACAGAGGACACTGAAGCTTTCTTT.

This chain connects TRBV28 to TRBJ2-7, with 10 bases aligning to TRBD1. The junction had 7 bases not matched to a gene; V was cut back by 10 bases and J by 1 base. The V gene's germline CDR1 is MDHEN and CDR2 SYDVKM. The CDR3 consists of 14 residues. The CDR3 sequence is CANGDRGRSYEQYV. The CDR3 nucleotides are TGTGCCAACGGGGACAGGGGAAGATCCTACGAGCAGTACGTC.

The J gene is TRBJ2-2, the V gene TRBV2, with TRBD2 identical over 8 bases. CDR1 and CDR2 from the germline V gene are SNHLY and FYNNEI. V shed 4 bases, J shed 4 bases, and the junction held 5 bases outside the gene matches. CDR3 size: 15 residues. CDR3 in amino acids: CASSGQRGPTGELFF. CDR3 DNA sequence: TGTGCCAGCAGTGGCCAGCGGGGGCCCACCGGGGAGCTGTTTTTT. Drawing the rest from reference TRBV2 and TRBJ2-2, the complete variable domain is EPEVTQTPSHQVTQMGQEVILRCVPISNHLYFYWYRQILGQKVEFLVSFYNNEISEKSEIFDDQFSVERPDGSNFTLKIRSTKLEDSAMYFCASSGQRGPTGELFFGEGSRLTVL.

The rearrangement uses TRBV5-1 and TRBJ2-3, with D perhaps assigned TRBD1 or TRBD2 (5 bases each). The CDR3 runs to 16 residues. V shed 5 bases and J shed 2 bases, with 18 bases lying between them. Germline V gives CDR1 SGHRS, CDR2 YFSETQ. The DNA of the CDR3 is TGCGCCAGCAGTAACCAGGGAGCCGTGTCCACAGATACGCAGTATTTT. It codes for CASSNQGAVSTDTQYF.

The chain is built from TRBV5-1 and TRBJ2-2; 7 bases fit TRBD1. Looked up from germline, CDR1 is SGHRS and CDR2 is YFSETQ. The V and J ends lost 4 bases and 2 bases, in that order; junction bases with no gene match: 5. The CDR3 length is 15 residues. CDR3 amino acids: CASSEGTVNTGELFF. The CDR3 bases are TGCGCCAGCAGCGAAGGGACAGTAAACACCGGGGAGCTGTTTTTT.

J is TRBJ2-3 and V is TRBV15; D might be TRBD1 or TRBD2, each matching 7 bases. The germline CDR1 and CDR2 sequences are LNHNV and YYDKDF (reference sequence). Trimming pared 3 bases from V and 6 bases from J, leaving 19 bases between. The CDR3 extends over 16 amino acids. The CDR3 nucleotides are TGTGCCACCAGCAGGCGGGGGAAGGGGGCCATGGATACGCAGTATTTT. Encoded protein: CATSRRGKGAMDTQYF.

This clone appeared a single time. The chain combines TRBV28 with TRBJ1-5, with 9 bases lining up with TRBD1. The CDR3 totals 18 residues. Looked up from germline, CDR1 is MDHEN and CDR2 is SYDVKM. Trimming removed 4 bases from V and 5 bases from J; junction bases left unmatched: 15. The CDR3: CASSSPLTGGEGDQPQHF. CDR3 DNA: TGTGCCAGCAGTTCCCCACTCACAGGGGGCGAAGGAGATCAGCCCCAGCATTTT.

This sequence joins TRBV18 and TRBJ1-4; 9 positions match TRBD1. The CDR3 length is 16 residues. Germline-derived CDR1 and CDR2 are KGHSH and LQKENI. Trimming took 3 bases from V and 7 from J; bases not matched to a gene: 9. In DNA form, the CDR3 reads TGTGCCAGCTCACCTCTCCGGGACAGGGCTGCTGAAAAACTGTTTTTT. It encodes CASSPLRDRAAEKLFF.

This chain joins TRBV6-1 and TRBJ2-4; D gene unclear. Germline-derived CDR1 and CDR2 are MNHNS and SASEGT. CDR3 length: 12 residues. V was pared by 4 bases and J by 5 bases, with 6 bases between. The CDR3 DNA reads TGTGCCAGCAGTGTCGACCAAAACATTCAGTACTTC. It encodes CASSVDQNIQYF.

The V call is TRBV2, the J call TRBJ2-5; D is uncertain. Germline V CDR1 and CDR2: SNHLY, FYNNEI. The V and J ends lost 1 base and 9 bases respectively, with 18 bases between them. The CDR3 extends over 15 amino acids. Here the CDR3 DNA reads TGTGCCAGCAGTGAAGAGCCCTTCCGTCAAGTTCCCCAGTACTTC. This codes for CASSEEPFRQVPQYF.

The rearrangement joins TRBV11-2 to TRBJ1-3; TRBD1 aligns across 9 bases. Germline loops: CDR1 SGHAT, CDR2 FQNNGV. The V and J ends lost 5 bases and 4 bases, in that order; junction bases with no gene match: 6. The CDR3 covers 15 residues. For the CDR3, the DNA is TGTGCCAGCAGCACGACAGGGGGTAGAGGAAACACCATATATTTT. It specifies CASSTTGGRGNTIYF.

The chain has TRBV29-1 and TRBJ2-2, with a weak D call TRBD2 (6 bases). Trimming took off 6 bases at V and 4 bases at J, with 12 bases between the two ends. This CDR3 comprises 13 residues. Germline V gene lookup returns CDR1 SQVTM and CDR2 ANQGSEA. The CDR3 DNA reads TGCAGCGTGGGGATTAGCGGCACCGGGGAGCTGTTTTTT. Amino acid sequence: CSVGISGTGELFF.

The chain recombines TRBV20-1 with TRBJ2-1, with no clear D. Deletions cut 5 bases from V and 9 bases from J, with 11 bases between. The CDR3 length is 11 residues. Germline V gene sequence: CDR1 DFQATT, CDR2 SNEGSKA (reference sequence). The CDR3 DNA is TGCAGTGCTTGTAGCTCCCCTGAGCAGTTCTTC. Its protein is CSACSSPEQFF.

The rearrangement uses TRBV4-2 and TRBJ2-2; 10 positions agree with TRBD2. Germline V gene lookup returns CDR1 LGHNA and CDR2 YNFKEQ. J was trimmed by 0 bases and V by 0 bases; bases with no gene match: 7. The CDR3 covers 19 residues. The CDR3 is CASSQDWSGGATNTGELFF. The CDR3 DNA follows: TGTGCCAGCAGCCAAGATTGGAGCGGGGGGGCAACGAACACCGGGGAGCTGTTTTTT.

The J gene is TRBJ2-6, the V gene TRBV2, with 7 bases aligning to TRBD1. Germline V lookup: CDR1 SNHLY, CDR2 FYNNEI. V shed 5 bases, J shed 0 bases, and the junction held 4 bases outside the gene matches. CDR3 length: 16 residues. The CDR3 here is CASSRQGSSGANVLTF. CDR3 nucleotides: TGTGCCAGCAGTCGACAGGGAAGCTCTGGGGCCAACGTCCTGACTTTC. The full variable domain, with the rest looked up from reference TRBV2 and TRBJ2-6, is EPEVTQTPSHQVTQMGQEVILRCVPISNHLYFYWYRQILGQKVEFLVSFYNNEISEKSEIFDDQFSVERPDGSNFTLKIRSTKLEDSAMYFCASSRQGSSGANVLTFGAGSRLTVL.